A selection of T cell receptor beta chains follows, all from one sample in a study of shared clonotypes between healthy human individuals. Only in-frame clones appear in the TCRdb table, and some are missing; sequencing was by immunoSEQ multiplex PCR. Seen here are approximately 1.5 million clones, 98% observed once, and the top ten hold around 0.47%. Input material: naive CD4+ T cells sorted from blood. Every receptor here comes from a man aged 30 to 45 in good health. CDR3s include the opening cysteine and the closing phenylalanine or tryptophan. D genes are given only for firm matches. Expanded clones get a size class; other rows say once, few or many, or leave the size out.

d_call	clone_size	v_call	j_call	cdr3_aa	cdr3_nt
TRBD2	once	TRBV18	TRBJ2-1	CASSPQPGLASNEQFF	TGTGCCAGCTCACCTCAGCCGGGACTAGCGTCAAATGAGCAGTTCTTC
-	-	TRBV4-2	TRBJ1-2	CASSQGRGRGNSGYTF	TGTGCCAGCAGCCAAGGTAGAGGACGGGGGAATTCTGGCTACACCTTC
TRBD1	-	TRBV5-1	TRBJ2-1	CASTLGQGLYEQFF	TGCGCCAGCACCCTAGGACAGGGGCTGTATGAGCAGTTCTTC
-	-	TRBV28	TRBJ2-7	CASSTDSSSSYEQYF	TGTGCCAGCAGCACGGACAGCTCGAGCTCCTACGAGCAGTACTTC
-	-	TRBV30	TRBJ1-3	CAWSVRGSSGNTIYF	TGTGCCTGGAGTGTACGTGGGAGCTCTGGAAACACCATATATTTT
TRBD2	-	TRBV11-2	TRBJ2-1	CASSLGGSGNEQFF	TGTGCCAGCAGCTTAGGGGGTAGCGGGAATGAGCAGTTCTTC
-	-	TRBV9	TRBJ1-4	CASSVAPATNEKLFF	TGTGCCAGCAGCGTAGCACCTGCAACTAATGAAAAACTGTTTTTT
-	-	TRBV5-1	TRBJ1-1	CASSFTTLGGEAFF	TGCGCCAGCAGCTTCACTACCCTGGGCGGAGAAGCTTTCTTT
TRBD1	-	TRBV6-6	TRBJ2-3	CASSRTGFGPDTQYF	TGTGCCAGCAGTCGGACAGGGTTCGGGCCAGATACGCAGTATTTT
-	-	TRBV9	TRBJ2-7	CASSVGPQAYEQYF	TGTGCCAGCAGCGTAGGACCACAGGCCTACGAGCAGTACTTC
-	once	TRBV27	TRBJ2-1	CASSLLRAGEQFF	TGTGCCAGCAGTTTATTAAGGGCGGGTGAGCAGTTCTTC
-	-	TRBV30	TRBJ2-1	CAWKEGVFNEQFF	TGTGCCTGGAAAGAGGGGGTTTTCAATGAGCAGTTCTTC
TRBD2	-	TRBV5-1	TRBJ2-1	CASSFDSGRTDNEQFF	TGCGCCAGCAGCTTTGACAGCGGGAGGACGGACAATGAGCAGTTCTTC
-	-	TRBV12-5	TRBJ2-3	CASDLSEGSTDTQYF	TGTGCTAGTGACCTTAGCGAGGGGAGCACAGATACGCAGTATTTT
TRBD2	-	TRBV18	TRBJ2-2	CASSPTGGGTSTGELFF	TGTGCCAGCTCACCTACCGGGGGAGGGACTTCCACCGGGGAGCTGTTTTTT
TRBD2	-	TRBV29-1	TRBJ2-3	CSVEGLAGGRTDTQYF	TGCAGCGTTGAGGGACTAGCGGGAGGTCGCACAGATACGCAGTATTTT
-	-	TRBV15	TRBJ2-1	CATSRDGRYNEQFF	TGTGCCACCAGCAGAGACGGCAGGTACAATGAGCAGTTCTTC
TRBD2	once	TRBV7-2	TRBJ2-1	CASSLGGRSYNEQFF	TGTGCCAGCAGCTTAGGCGGGAGATCGTACAATGAGCAGTTCTTC
-	-	TRBV28	TRBJ2-1	CASSWDLGHEQFF	TGTGCCAGCAGCTGGGATCTGGGGCATGAGCAGTTCTTC
TRBD1	-	TRBV9	TRBJ2-2	CASSGSQGASSGELFF	TGTGCCAGCAGCGGATCACAGGGGGCAAGTTCCGGGGAGCTGTTTTTT
-	-	TRBV21-1	TRBJ2-3	CASSKAGGIRDTQYF	TGTGCCAGCAGCAAAGCCGGGGGTATCAGAGATACGCAGTATTTT
-	-	TRBV9	TRBJ1-1	CASSPTQEVAEAFF	TGTGCCAGCAGCCCAACTCAGGAGGTCGCTGAAGCTTTCTTT
-	-	TRBV18	TRBJ2-3	CASSPQNGRDTQYF	TGTGCCAGCTCACCACAGAACGGGAGAGATACGCAGTATTTT
-	-	TRBV28	TRBJ1-1	CASSSGTTRSEAFF	TGTGCCAGCAGTTCCGGGACAACCCGCTCTGAAGCTTTCTTT
-	-	TRBV5-1	TRBJ2-5	CASSLPGGEETQYF	TGCGCCAGCAGCTTGCCAGGTGGAGAAGAGACCCAGTACTTC
-	-	TRBV10-3	TRBJ1-5	CAISESDGPQHF	TGTGCCATCAGTGAGTCTGATGGGCCCCAGCATTTT
TRBD1	-	TRBV30	TRBJ1-1	CAWSVWDRGWTEAFF	TGTGCCTGGAGTGTATGGGACAGGGGGTGGACTGAAGCTTTCTTT
TRBD1	-	TRBV9	TRBJ1-3	CASSVSQTGGLTGNTIYF	TGTGCCAGCAGCGTAAGCCAAACAGGGGGCTTAACTGGAAACACCATATATTTT
-	-	TRBV5-4	TRBJ2-7	CASSLVGAAYEQYF	TGTGCCAGCAGCTTGGTCGGGGCGGCCTACGAGCAGTACTTC